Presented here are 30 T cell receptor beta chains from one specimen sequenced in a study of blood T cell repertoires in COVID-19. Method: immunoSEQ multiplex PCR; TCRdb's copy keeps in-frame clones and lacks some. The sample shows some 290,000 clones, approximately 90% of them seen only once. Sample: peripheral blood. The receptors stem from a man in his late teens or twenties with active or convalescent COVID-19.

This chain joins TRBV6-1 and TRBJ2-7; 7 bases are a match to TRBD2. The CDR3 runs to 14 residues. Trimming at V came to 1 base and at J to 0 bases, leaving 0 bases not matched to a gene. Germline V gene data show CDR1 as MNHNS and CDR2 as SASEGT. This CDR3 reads CASSEGGGSYEQYF. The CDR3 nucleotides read TGTGCCAGCAGTGAAGGGGGGGGCTCCTACGAGCAGTACTTC.

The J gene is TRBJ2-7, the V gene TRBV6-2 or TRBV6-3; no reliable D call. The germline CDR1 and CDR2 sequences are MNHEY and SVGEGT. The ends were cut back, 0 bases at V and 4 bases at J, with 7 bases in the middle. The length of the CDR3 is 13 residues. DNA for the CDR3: TGTGCCAGCAGTTACTCGCTCACTTACGAGCAGTACTTC. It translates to CASSYSLTYEQYF.

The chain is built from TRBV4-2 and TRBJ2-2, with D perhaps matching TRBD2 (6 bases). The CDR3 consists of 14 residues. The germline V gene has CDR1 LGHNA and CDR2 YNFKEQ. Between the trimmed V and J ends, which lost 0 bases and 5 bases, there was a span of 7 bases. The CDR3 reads CASSQESGTGELFF. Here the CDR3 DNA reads TGTGCCAGCAGCCAAGAAAGCGGGACCGGGGAGCTGTTTTTT.

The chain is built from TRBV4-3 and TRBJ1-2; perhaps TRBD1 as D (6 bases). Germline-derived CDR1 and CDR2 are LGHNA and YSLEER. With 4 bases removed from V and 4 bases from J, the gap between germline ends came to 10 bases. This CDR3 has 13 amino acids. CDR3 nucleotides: TGCGCCAGCAGCCGTGGGACACTCTATGGCTACACCTTC. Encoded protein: CASSRGTLYGYTF.

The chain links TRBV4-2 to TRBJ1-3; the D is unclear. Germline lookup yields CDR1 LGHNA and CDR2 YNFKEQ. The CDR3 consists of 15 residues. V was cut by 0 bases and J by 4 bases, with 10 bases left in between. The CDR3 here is CASSQDPRYGNTIYF. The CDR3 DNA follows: TGTGCCAGCAGCCAAGATCCCAGGTACGGAAACACCATATATTTT.

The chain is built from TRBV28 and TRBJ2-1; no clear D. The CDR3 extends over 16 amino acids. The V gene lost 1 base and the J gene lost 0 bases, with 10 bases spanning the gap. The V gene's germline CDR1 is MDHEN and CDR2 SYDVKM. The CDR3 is CASSLYVAASYNEQFF. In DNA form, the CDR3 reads TGTGCCAGCAGTTTATATGTGGCGGCCTCCTACAATGAGCAGTTCTTC.

The CDR3, as DNA: TGTGCCATCAGTGAGGGACTAGCGGGACCTTACGAGCAGTACTTC. This translates into CAISEGLAGPYEQYF. The rearrangement joins TRBV10-3 to TRBJ2-7; 12 nucleotides line up with TRBD2. The germline V gene encodes CDR1 ENHRY and CDR2 SYGVKD. V lost 2 bases to trimming and J lost 4 bases; unmatched junction nucleotides: 3. The CDR3 consists of 15 residues.

As DNA, the CDR3 is TGTGCCAGTAGTACCCCCAGGGGAGAAGGGAATGAAAAACTGTTTTTT. Amino acids: CASSTPRGEGNEKLFF. V and J are TRBV19 and TRBJ1-4; D is possibly TRBD1 (6 bases). The V end was cut by 4 bases, the J end by 5 bases, with 17 bases between. The CDR3 totals 16 residues. Looked up from germline, CDR1 is LNHDA and CDR2 is SQIVND (reference sequence).

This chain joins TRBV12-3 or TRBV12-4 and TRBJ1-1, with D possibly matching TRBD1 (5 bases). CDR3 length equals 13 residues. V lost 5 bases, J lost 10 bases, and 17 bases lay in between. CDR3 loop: CASSPQIGDGAFF. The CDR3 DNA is TGTGCCAGCAGTCCTCAGATAGGGGATGGAGCTTTCTTT.

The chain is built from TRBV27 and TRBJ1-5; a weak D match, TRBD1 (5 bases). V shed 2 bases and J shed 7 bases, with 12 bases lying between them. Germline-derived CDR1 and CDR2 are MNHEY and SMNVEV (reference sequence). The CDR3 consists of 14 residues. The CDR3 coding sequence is TGTGCCAGCAGTTTAGGGGGGGGACTACAGCCCCAGCATTTT. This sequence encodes CASSLGGGLQPQHF.

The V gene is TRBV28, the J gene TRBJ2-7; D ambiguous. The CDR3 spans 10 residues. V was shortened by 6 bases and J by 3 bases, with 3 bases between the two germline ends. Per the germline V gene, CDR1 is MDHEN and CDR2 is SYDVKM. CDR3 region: CASSGYEQYF. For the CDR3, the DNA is TGTGCCAGCAGCGGCTACGAGCAGTACTTC.

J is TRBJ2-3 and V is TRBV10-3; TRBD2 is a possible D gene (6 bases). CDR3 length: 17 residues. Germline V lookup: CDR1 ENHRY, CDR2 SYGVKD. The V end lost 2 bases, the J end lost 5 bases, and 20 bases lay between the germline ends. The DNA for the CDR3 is TGTGCCATCAGTGAGAGGTCCCTTTTAATCGGGGGAGATACGCAGTATTTT. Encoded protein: CAISERSLLIGGDTQYF.

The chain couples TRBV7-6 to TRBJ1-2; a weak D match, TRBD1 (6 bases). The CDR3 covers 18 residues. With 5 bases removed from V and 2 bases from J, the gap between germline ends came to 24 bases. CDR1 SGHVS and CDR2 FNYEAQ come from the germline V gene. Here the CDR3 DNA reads TGTGCCAGCAGCCCCACAAGGGGGAGGGGAAATGGGAACTATGGCTACACCTTC. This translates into CASSPTRGRGNGNYGYTF.

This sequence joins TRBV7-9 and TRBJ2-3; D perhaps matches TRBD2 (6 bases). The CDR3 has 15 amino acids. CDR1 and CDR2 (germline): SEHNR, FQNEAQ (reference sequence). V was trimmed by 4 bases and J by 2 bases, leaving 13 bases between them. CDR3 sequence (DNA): TGTGCCAGCAGCTCACTGGGGGACTCCACAGATACGCAGTATTTT. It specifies CASSSLGDSTDTQYF.

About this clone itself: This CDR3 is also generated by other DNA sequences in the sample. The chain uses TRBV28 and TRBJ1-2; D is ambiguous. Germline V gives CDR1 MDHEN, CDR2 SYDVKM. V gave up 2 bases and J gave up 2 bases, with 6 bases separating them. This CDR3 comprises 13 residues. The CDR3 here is CASSLGGNYGYTF. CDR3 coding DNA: TGTGCCAGCAGTTTAGGAGGGAACTATGGCTACACCTTC.

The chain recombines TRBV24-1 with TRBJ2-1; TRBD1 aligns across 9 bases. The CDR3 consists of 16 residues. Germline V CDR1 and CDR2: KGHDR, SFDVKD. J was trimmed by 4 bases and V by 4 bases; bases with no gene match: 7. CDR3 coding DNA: TGTGCCACCAGTGACACAACAGGGGGCCGGTACAATGAGCAGTTCTTC. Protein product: CATSDTTGGRYNEQFF.

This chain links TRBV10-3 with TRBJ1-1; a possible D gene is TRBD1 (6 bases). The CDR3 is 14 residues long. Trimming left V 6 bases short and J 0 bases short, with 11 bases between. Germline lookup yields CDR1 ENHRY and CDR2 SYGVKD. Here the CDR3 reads CAIRRDTLNTEAFF. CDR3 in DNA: TGTGCCATCAGGAGGGACACCTTGAACACTGAAGCTTTCTTT.

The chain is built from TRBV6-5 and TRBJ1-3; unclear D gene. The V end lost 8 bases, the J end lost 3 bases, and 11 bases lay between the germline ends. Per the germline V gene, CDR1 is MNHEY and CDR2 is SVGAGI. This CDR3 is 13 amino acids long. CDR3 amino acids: CASGSLNGNTIYF. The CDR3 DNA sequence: TGTGCCAGCGGCTCCCTGAATGGAAACACCATATATTTT.

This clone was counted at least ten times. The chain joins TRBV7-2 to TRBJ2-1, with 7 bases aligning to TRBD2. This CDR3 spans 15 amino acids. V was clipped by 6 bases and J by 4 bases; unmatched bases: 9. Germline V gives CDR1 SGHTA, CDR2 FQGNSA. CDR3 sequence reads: CASSPLAGVYNEQFF. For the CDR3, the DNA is TGTGCCAGCAGTCCTTTGGCGGGGGTTTACAATGAGCAGTTCTTC.

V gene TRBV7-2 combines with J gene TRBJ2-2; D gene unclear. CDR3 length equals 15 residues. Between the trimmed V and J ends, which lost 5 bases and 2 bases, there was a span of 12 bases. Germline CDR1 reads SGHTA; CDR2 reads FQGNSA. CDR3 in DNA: TGTGCCAGCAGCCCGAGGCGGTTCAACACCGGGGAGCTGTTTTTT. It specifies CASSPRRFNTGELFF. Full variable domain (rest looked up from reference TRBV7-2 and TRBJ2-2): GAGVSQSPSNKVTEKGKDVELRCDPISGHTALYWYRQSLGQGLEFLIYFQGNSAPDKSGLPSDRFSAERTGGSVSTLTIQRTQQEDSAVYLCASSPRRFNTGELFFGEGSRLTVL.

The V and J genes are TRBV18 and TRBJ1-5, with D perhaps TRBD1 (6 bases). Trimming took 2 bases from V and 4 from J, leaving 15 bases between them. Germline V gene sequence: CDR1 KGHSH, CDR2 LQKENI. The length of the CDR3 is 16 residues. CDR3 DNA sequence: TGTGCCAGCTCACCAATGCCCGGGACACCTAATCAGCCCCAGCATTTT. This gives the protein CASSPMPGTPNQPQHF.

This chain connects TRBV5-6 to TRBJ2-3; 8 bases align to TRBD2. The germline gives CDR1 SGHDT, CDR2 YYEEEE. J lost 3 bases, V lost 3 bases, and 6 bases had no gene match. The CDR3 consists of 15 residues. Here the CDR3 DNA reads TGTGCCAGCAGCTGGGGGACTAGTGAGACAGATACGCAGTATTTT. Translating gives CASSWGTSETDTQYF. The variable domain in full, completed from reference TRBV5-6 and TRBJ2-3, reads DAGVTQSPTHLIKTRGQQVTLRCSPKSGHDTVSWYQQALGQGPQFIFQYYEEEERQRGNFPDRFSGHQFPNYSSELNVNALLLGDSALYLCASSWGTSETDTQYFGPGTRLTVL.

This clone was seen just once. The CDR3 DNA reads TGTGCCAGCAGTTTATCGAGTGGACTAGACTACGAGCAGTACTTC. Its translation: CASSLSSGLDYEQYF. The gene calls are TRBV27 and TRBJ2-7; 7 nucleotides match TRBD2. CDR3 length equals 15 residues. The germline V gene encodes CDR1 MNHEY and CDR2 SMNVEV (reference sequence). Trimming at V came to 0 bases and at J to 3 bases, leaving 5 bases not matched to a gene.

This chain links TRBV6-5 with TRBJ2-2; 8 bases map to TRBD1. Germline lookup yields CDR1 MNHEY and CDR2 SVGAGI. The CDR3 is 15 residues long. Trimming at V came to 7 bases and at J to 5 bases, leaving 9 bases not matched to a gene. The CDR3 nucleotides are TGTGCCAGCACCCACCGGACAGGGAGGACCGGGGAGCTGTTTTTT. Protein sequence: CASTHRTGRTGELFF.

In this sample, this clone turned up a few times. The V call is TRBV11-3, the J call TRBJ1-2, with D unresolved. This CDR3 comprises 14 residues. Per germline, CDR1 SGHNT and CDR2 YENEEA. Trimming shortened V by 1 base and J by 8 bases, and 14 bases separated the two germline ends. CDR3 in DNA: TGTGCCAGCAGCTTAGGCGGGCGGGTGGAAGGCTACACCTTC. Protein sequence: CASSLGGRVEGYTF.

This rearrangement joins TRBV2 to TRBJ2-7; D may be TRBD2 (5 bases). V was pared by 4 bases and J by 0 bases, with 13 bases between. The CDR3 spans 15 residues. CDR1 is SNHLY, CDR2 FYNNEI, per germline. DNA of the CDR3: TGTGCCAGCAGTGGAGGACTGGTCAGCTCCTACGAGCAGTACTTC. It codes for CASSGGLVSSYEQYF.

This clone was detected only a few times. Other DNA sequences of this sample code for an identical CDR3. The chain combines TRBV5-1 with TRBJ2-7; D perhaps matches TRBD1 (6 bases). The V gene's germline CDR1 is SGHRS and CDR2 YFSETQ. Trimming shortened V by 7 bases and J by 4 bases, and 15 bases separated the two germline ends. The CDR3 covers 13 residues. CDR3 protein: CASSTGQTYEQYF. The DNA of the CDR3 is TGCGCCAGCTCCACGGGACAAACTTACGAGCAGTACTTC.

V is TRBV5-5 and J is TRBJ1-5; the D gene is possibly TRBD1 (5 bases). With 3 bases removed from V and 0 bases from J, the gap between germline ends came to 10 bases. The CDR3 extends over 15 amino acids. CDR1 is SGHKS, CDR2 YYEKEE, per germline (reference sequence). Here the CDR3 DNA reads TGTGCCAGCAGCTGGACACATTATAGCAATCAGCCCCAGCATTTT. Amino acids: CASSWTHYSNQPQHF. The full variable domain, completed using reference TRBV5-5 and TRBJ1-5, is DAGVTQSPTHLIKTRGQQVTLRCSPISGHKSVSWYQQVLGQGPQFIFQYYEKEERGRGNFPDRFSARQFPNYSSELNVNALLLGDSALYLCASSWTHYSNQPQHFGDGTRLSIL.

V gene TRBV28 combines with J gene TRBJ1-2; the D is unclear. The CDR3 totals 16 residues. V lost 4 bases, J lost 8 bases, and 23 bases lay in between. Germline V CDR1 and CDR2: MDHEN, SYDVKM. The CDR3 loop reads CASSSIVKAGQRGYTF. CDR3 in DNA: TGTGCCAGCAGTTCTATAGTCAAGGCAGGTCAAAGGGGCTACACCTTC.

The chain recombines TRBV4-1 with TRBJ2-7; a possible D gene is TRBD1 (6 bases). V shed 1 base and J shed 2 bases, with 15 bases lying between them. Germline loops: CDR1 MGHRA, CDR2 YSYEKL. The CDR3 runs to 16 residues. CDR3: CASSQGRAGETYEQYF. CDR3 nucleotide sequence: TGCGCCAGCAGCCAAGGAAGGGCAGGGGAGACCTACGAGCAGTACTTC.